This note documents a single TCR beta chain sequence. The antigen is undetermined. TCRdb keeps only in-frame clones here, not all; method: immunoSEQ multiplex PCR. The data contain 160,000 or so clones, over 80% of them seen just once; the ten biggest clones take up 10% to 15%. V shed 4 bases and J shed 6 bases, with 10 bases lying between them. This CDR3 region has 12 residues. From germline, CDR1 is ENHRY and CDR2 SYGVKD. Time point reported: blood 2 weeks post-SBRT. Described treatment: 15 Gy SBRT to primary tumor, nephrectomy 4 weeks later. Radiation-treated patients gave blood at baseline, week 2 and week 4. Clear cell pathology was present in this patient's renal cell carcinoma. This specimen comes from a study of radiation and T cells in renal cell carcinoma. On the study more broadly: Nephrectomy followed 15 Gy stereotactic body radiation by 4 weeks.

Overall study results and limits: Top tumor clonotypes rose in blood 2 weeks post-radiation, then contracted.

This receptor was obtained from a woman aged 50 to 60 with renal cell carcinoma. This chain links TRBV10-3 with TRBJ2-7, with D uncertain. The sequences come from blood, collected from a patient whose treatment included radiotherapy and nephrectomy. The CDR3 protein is CAISADTREQYF. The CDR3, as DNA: TGTGCCATCAGTGCAGACACTCGCGAGCAGTACTTC.